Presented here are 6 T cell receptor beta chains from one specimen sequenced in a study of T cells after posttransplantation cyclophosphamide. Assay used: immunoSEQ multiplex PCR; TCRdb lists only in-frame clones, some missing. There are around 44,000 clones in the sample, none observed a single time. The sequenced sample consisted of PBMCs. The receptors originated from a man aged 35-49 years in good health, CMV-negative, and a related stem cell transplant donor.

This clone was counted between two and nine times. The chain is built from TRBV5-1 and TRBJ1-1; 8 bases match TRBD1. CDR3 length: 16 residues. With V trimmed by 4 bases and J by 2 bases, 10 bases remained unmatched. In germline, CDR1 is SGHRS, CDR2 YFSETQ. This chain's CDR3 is CASSARSTGENTEAFF. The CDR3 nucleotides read TGCGCCAGCAGCGCCCGCTCGACAGGGGAAAACACTGAAGCTTTCTTT.

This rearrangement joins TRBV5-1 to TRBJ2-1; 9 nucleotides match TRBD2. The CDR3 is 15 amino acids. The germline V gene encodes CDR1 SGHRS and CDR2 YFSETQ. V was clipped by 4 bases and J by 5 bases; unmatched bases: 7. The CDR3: CASSDGTSSDNEQFF. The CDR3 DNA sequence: TGCGCCAGCAGCGACGGGACTAGCAGTGACAATGAGCAGTTCTTC.

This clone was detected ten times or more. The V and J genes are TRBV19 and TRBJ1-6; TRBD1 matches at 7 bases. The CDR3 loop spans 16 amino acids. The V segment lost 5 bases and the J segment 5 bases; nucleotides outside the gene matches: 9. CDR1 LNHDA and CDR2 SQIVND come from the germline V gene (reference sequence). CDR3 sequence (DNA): TGTGCCAGTAGTTGGGTCCGGGACAGTAATAATTCACCCCTCCACTTT. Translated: CASSWVRDSNNSPLHF.

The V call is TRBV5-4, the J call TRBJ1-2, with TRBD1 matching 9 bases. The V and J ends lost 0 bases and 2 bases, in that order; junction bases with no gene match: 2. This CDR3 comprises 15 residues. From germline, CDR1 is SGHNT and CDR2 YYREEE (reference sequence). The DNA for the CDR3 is TGTGCCAGCAGCTTGGAAGGGACAGGGAACTATGGCTACACCTTC. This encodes CASSLEGTGNYGYTF.

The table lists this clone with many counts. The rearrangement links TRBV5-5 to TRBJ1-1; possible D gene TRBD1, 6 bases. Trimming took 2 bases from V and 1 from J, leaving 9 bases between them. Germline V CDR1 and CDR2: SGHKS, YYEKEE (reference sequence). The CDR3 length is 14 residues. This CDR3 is CASSLGQTNTEAFF. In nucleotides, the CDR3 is TGTGCCAGCAGCTTAGGACAGACGAACACTGAAGCTTTCTTT.

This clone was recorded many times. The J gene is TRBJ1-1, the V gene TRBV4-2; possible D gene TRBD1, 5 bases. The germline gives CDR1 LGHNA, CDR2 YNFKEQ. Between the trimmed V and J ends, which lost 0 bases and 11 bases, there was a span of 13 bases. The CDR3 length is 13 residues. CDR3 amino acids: CASSQEGGDLAFF. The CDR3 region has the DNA TGTGCCAGCAGCCAAGAAGGAGGGGACCTGGCTTTCTTT.